This TCR beta chain was sequenced in a study of blood T cell repertoires in COVID-19. This clone was detected only once. The V segment lost 1 base and the J segment 4 bases; nucleotides outside the gene matches: 4. This CDR3 is 15 amino acids long. The germline V gene has CDR1 MNHNS and CDR2 SASEGT. Assay: immunoSEQ multiplex PCR; the TCRdb copy retains only in-frame clones and omits some. The repertoire holds fewer than 130,000 clones, with 87% as singletons. The sequence was obtained from a human donor in a cohort sampled during active COVID-19. The chain links TRBV6-1 to TRBJ1-5; 7 positions agree with TRBD1. Sequencing was performed on peripheral blood. The CDR3 DNA reads TGTGCCAGCAGTGAAGAGAGACAGGGAAATCAGCCCCAGCATTTT. Protein sequence: CASSEERQGNQPQHF.